Listed here are 8 T cell receptor beta chains from one sample, sequenced in a study of CD8 T cells in Susac syndrome. When the RNA was reverse transcribed, random hexamers were used with an input of about 0.45 to 1 ug. TCRdb reanalysed the immunoSEQ multiplex PCR reads using MiXCR and keeps one entry per CDR3 protein. The repertoire holds 200,000 to 300,000 distinct CDR3 sequences, with almost 97% as singletons. The sample comprised CD4+ T cells from PBMCs. The receptors derive from a human donor with Susac syndrome.

The chain is built from TRBV7-8 and TRBJ1-5, with D perhaps matching TRBD1 (6 bases). Deletions cut 4 bases from V and 0 bases from J, with 22 bases between. The CDR3 covers 19 residues. CDR1 SGHVS and CDR2 FQNEAQ come from the germline V gene. CDR3 protein: CASSSAGQTIRISNQPQHF. The CDR3, as DNA: TGTGCCAGCAGCTCGGCCGGACAGACCATTCGTATTAGCAATCAGCCCCAGCATTTT.

V usage is TRBV4-1 and J usage is TRBJ1-1; 9 bases match TRBD1. CDR1 is MGHRA, CDR2 YSYEKL, per germline. The CDR3 runs to 16 residues. Trimming at V came to 4 bases and at J to 3 bases, leaving 9 bases not matched to a gene. In DNA form, the CDR3 reads TGCGCCAGCAGCCGAACCGGGACAGGGTATGACACTGAAGCTTTCTTT. This encodes CASSRTGTGYDTEAFF.

This clonotype was recorded only once. This chain connects TRBV9 to TRBJ2-1, with 9 bases fitting TRBD2. Germline-derived CDR1 and CDR2 are SGDLS and YYNGEE. The CDR3 runs 16 residues. V shed 0 bases, J shed 8 bases, and the junction held 9 bases outside the gene matches. CDR3 DNA sequence: TGTGCCAGCAGCGTAGTAGGACTAGCGTTTGGGGATGAGCAGTTCTTC. Protein: CASSVVGLAFGDEQFF.

This clonotype was recorded only once. The V call is TRBV20-1, the J call TRBJ2-1, with a weak D call TRBD2 (5 bases). Germline V gene sequence: CDR1 DFQATT, CDR2 SNEGSKA (reference sequence). The CDR3 contains 11 residues. With 7 bases removed from V and 9 bases from J, the gap between germline ends came to 13 bases. In nucleotides, the CDR3 is TGCAGTGTTACGGACTTTACTGAGCAGTTCTTC. Amino acid sequence: CSVTDFTEQFF.

The chain carries TRBV27 and TRBJ2-7, with TRBD2 matching over 10 bases. J lost 2 bases, V lost 9 bases, and 4 bases had no gene match. The CDR3 contains 13 residues. Germline-derived CDR1 and CDR2 are MNHEY and SMNVEV (reference sequence). DNA for the CDR3: TGTGCCAGTTATAGCGGGAGGACCTACGAGCAGTACTTC. Protein sequence: CASYSGRTYEQYF.

The genes are TRBV29-1 and TRBJ2-4; D not certain. Germline V lookup: CDR1 SQVTM, CDR2 ANQGSEA. The CDR3 is 12 amino acids. V was shortened by 4 bases and J by 3 bases, with 7 bases between the two germline ends. The CDR3 protein is CSVVVVKNIQYF. The CDR3 region has the DNA TGCAGCGTTGTTGTTGTCAAAAACATTCAGTACTTC.

The chain has TRBV7-9 and TRBJ2-5; D may be TRBD2 (6 bases). CDR1 and CDR2 (germline): SEHNR, FQNEAQ (reference sequence). The V end was cut by 3 bases, the J end by 5 bases, with 16 bases between. There are 15 residues in the CDR3. This CDR3 reads CASSFKFAEGETQYF. The CDR3 DNA is TGTGCCAGCAGCTTCAAATTTGCGGAGGGCGAGACCCAGTACTTC.

The chain employs TRBV7-9 and TRBJ1-4; D gene uncertain. Per the germline V gene, CDR1 is SEHNR and CDR2 is FQNEAQ (reference sequence). This CDR3 spans 14 amino acids. With 5 bases removed from V and 8 bases from J, the gap between germline ends came to 15 bases. This CDR3 reads CASSPDAIGEKLFF. Here the CDR3 DNA reads TGTGCCAGCAGCCCGGACGCGATCGGAGAAAAACTGTTTTTT.